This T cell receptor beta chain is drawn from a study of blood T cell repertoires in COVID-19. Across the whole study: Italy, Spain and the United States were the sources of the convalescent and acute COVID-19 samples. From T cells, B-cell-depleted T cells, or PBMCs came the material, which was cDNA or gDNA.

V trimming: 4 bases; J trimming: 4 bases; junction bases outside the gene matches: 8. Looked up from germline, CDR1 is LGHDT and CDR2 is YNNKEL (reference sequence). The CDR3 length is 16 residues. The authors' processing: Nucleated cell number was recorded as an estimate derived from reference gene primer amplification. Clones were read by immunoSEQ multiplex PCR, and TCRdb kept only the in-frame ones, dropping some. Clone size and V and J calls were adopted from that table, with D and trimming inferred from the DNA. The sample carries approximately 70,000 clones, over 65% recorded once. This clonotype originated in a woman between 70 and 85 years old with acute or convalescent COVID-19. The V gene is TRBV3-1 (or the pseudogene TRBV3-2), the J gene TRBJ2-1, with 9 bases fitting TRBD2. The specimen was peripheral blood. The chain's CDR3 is CASSPSRGGGYNEQFF. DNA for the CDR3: TGTGCCAGCAGCCCATCTCGCGGGGGGGGGTACAATGAGCAGTTCTTC.